Below, 4 T cell receptor beta chains from the same sample are listed, as sequenced in a study of blood T cell repertoires in COVID-19. Using immunoSEQ multiplex PCR, the repertoire was profiled, and TCRdb retains in-frame clones only, with some absent. The table lists 120,000 to 150,000 clones, 84% of them singletons. Sequenced material: PBMCs or T cells enriched from blood (not recorded which). These TCRs come from a man aged 35-49 years with acute COVID-19.

The chain employs TRBV30 and TRBJ1-1, with D tentatively TRBD1 (6 bases). Germline-derived CDR1 and CDR2 are GTSNPN and SVGIG (reference sequence). V dropped 0 bases and J dropped 0 bases, with 8 bases sitting between them. The CDR3 is made up of 14 amino acids. CDR3 protein: CAWSVTGLNTEAFF. The CDR3 DNA sequence: TGTGCCTGGAGTGTAACAGGGCTGAACACTGAAGCTTTCTTT.

The chain is built from TRBV6-4 and TRBJ2-1; 11 nucleotides agree with TRBD2. The CDR3 is 14 residues long. Trimming removed 4 bases from V and 5 bases from J; junction bases left unmatched: 1. Germline values: CDR1 MRHNA, CDR2 SNTAGT. CDR3 in amino acids: CASSGLAGHNEQFF. CDR3 DNA sequence: TGTGCCAGCAGTGGACTAGCGGGACACAATGAGCAGTTCTTC.

The V gene is TRBV7-2, the J gene TRBJ1-2, with 12 bases aligning to TRBD1. CDR1 is SGHTA and CDR2 is FQGNSA in the germline V gene. The CDR3 has 14 amino acids. Trimming removed 2 bases from V and 8 bases from J; junction bases left unmatched: 3. CDR3 nucleotides: TGTGCCAGCAGCTTACGGGACAGGGGGCAAGGCTACACCTTC. Its translation is CASSLRDRGQGYTF.

The chain has TRBV10-2 and TRBJ2-7; D not certain. Trimming took 4 bases from V and 3 from J, leaving 10 bases between them. The CDR3 spans 13 residues. Germline CDR1 WSHSY, CDR2 SAAADI. The CDR3 region is CASSGAKNYEQYF. The CDR3 bases are TGCGCCAGCAGTGGGGCTAAGAACTACGAGCAGTACTTC.